Included here is one T cell receptor (beta chain) sequence, with context. This sample stems from a study of blood T cell repertoires in COVID-19. Study-wide background: Both acute and convalescent COVID-19 samples were obtained from the United States, Italy and Spain. PBMCs, B-cell-depleted T cells, or T cells provided the cDNA or gDNA that made up the material.

This CDR3 is 16 amino acids long. Germline lookup yields CDR1 ENHRY and CDR2 SYGVKD. The V segment lost 6 bases and the J segment 10 bases; nucleotides outside the gene matches: 18. In the authors' workflow: Scientists estimated how many nucleated cells there were by amplifying reference gene primers. Data came from immunoSEQ multiplex PCR; TCRdb stores just in-frame clones and leaves some out. V and J calls and clone size follow that table, whereas D and trimming were derived from the DNA. This sample has over 200,000 clones, with about nine tenths found just once. The material sequenced was peripheral blood. The TCR originated in a middle-aged man with acute or convalescent COVID-19. The gene calls are TRBV10-3 and TRBJ2-1; 7 nucleotides match TRBD2. CDR3 coding DNA: TGTGCCATCAGAGAAAGTGGGAACTGGGGGGGAAAAGAGCAGTTCTTC. Protein: CAIRESGNWGGKEQFF.